The 24 T cell receptor beta chains listed next were all sequenced from one sample in a study of long-term antiretroviral therapy in people with HIV. This was the immunoSEQ v3.0 assay at survey level. Profiled with immunoSEQ multiplex PCR; TCRdb holds only in-frame clones, not every one. Here the sample spans 30,000 to 35,000 clones, 65% to 80% being singletons. The sequenced sample was unsorted PBMCs, obtained 3 years after starting antiretroviral therapy. The receptors here all came from a middle-aged man with HIV.

This clone came up once. The rearrangement joins TRBV7-6 to TRBJ2-7; tentative D call: TRBD2 (6 bases). Between the trimmed V and J ends, which lost 8 bases and 3 bases, there was a span of 23 bases. The CDR3 runs 16 residues. Germline assignment: CDR1 SGHVS and CDR2 FNYEAQ. CDR3 loop: CASATGEQDLDYEQYF. CDR3 in DNA: TGTGCCAGCGCCACGGGGGAGCAGGACTTGGACTACGAGCAGTACTTC. Full variable domain (rest looked up from reference TRBV7-6 and TRBJ2-7): GAGVSQSPRYKVTKRGQDVALRCDPISGHVSLYWYRQALGQGPEFLTYFNYEAQQDKSGLPNDRFSAERPEGSISTLTIQRTEQRDSAMYRCASATGEQDLDYEQYFGPGTRLTVT.

This sequence joins TRBV19 and TRBJ2-5; weak D call: TRBD2 (6 bases). CDR1 is LNHDA, CDR2 SQIVND, per germline (reference sequence). The V and J ends lost 5 bases and 5 bases respectively, with 15 bases between them. The CDR3 covers 14 residues. The CDR3 coding sequence is TGTGCCAGTAGTGCCCTACTAGCAGGGGAGACCCAGTACTTC. It is translated as CASSALLAGETQYF.

This chain's CDR3 is CASSLGRGTGGQEQYF. The CDR3 nucleotides read TGTGCCAGCAGCTTAGGTCGGGGGACAGGGGGCCAGGAGCAGTACTTC. The V and J genes are TRBV7-2 and TRBJ2-7, with TRBD1 matching 12 bases. Per the germline V gene, CDR1 is SGHTA and CDR2 is FQGNSA. V was clipped by 1 base and J by 7 bases; unmatched bases: 8. The CDR3 sequence is 16 residues long.

The chain recombines TRBV6-6 with TRBJ2-1; TRBD2 matches at 14 bases. This CDR3 contains 15 residues. Germline V gene data show CDR1 as MNHNY and CDR2 as SVGAGI (reference sequence). V shed 7 bases, J shed 8 bases, and the junction held 7 bases outside the gene matches. CDR3 in amino acids: CASIIGTSGSYEQFF. The CDR3 DNA sequence: TGTGCCAGCATCATCGGGACTAGCGGGAGTTATGAGCAGTTCTTC.

This CDR3 is CASSLKPGIEFYEQYF. CDR3 coding DNA: TGTGCCAGCAGTCTAAAACCTGGCATAGAATTTTACGAGCAGTACTTC. This chain joins TRBV7-9 and TRBJ2-7; D unclear. Germline V gene lookup returns CDR1 SEHNR and CDR2 FQNEAQ (reference sequence). The V end lost 6 bases, the J end lost 4 bases, and 22 bases lay between the germline ends. CDR3 size: 16 residues.

This rearrangement joins TRBV5-8 to TRBJ2-7; weak D call: TRBD2 (5 bases). The germline gives CDR1 SGHTS, CDR2 YDEGEE. Between the trimmed V and J ends, which lost 2 bases and 1 base, there was a span of 10 bases. CDR3 length: 14 amino acids. The CDR3 region is CASSFRRTSYEQYF. For the CDR3, the DNA is TGTGCCAGCAGCTTCCGCAGGACTTCCTACGAGCAGTACTTC.

CDR3 nucleotide sequence: TGTGCCAGCACTTTTGGGGACAGGCGGGGGGAAAAACTGTTTTTT. Amino acid sequence: CASTFGDRRGEKLFF. The chain links TRBV28 to TRBJ1-4; 8 nucleotides match TRBD1. Germline V gene sequence: CDR1 MDHEN, CDR2 SYDVKM. This CDR3 is 15 amino acids long. V gave up 7 bases and J gave up 8 bases; unmatched junction bases: 12.

This chain links TRBV4-1 with TRBJ2-7; TRBD1 matches 7 bases. The ends lost 3 bases at V and 1 base at J; junction bases unmatched: 3. The germline V gene has CDR1 MGHRA and CDR2 YSYEKL. The CDR3 runs 14 residues. The CDR3 is CASSHPGQSYEQYF. DNA of the CDR3: TGCGCCAGCAGCCACCCGGGACAGTCCTACGAGCAGTACTTC.

V usage is TRBV29-1 and J usage is TRBJ2-7; D possibly corresponds to TRBD2 (6 bases). The V gene lost 1 base and the J gene lost 4 bases, with 14 bases spanning the gap. CDR1 and CDR2 from the germline V gene are SQVTM and ANQGSEA. This CDR3 has 14 residues. The DNA of the CDR3 is TGCAGCGTTGAAGTCGGTAGCGGAGAGTACGAGCAGTACTTC. Encoded protein: CSVEVGSGEYEQYF.

V and J are TRBV13 and TRBJ2-2; D is possibly TRBD2 (5 bases). V gave up 5 bases and J gave up 6 bases, with 7 bases separating them. Germline CDR1 is PRHDT and CDR2 is FYEKMQ (reference sequence). The CDR3 is 12 residues long. The CDR3, as DNA: TGTGCCAGCAGCATGCGGGCCGGGGAGCTGTTTTTT. It translates to CASSMRAGELFF.

The CDR3 protein is CASSSRGTGEAFF. CDR3 nucleotides: TGTGCCAGCAGTTCCAGGGGAACGGGTGAAGCTTTCTTT. The chain carries TRBV28 and TRBJ1-1, with a weak D call TRBD1 (6 bases). With 4 bases removed from V and 7 bases from J, the gap between germline ends came to 13 bases. Per the germline V gene, CDR1 is MDHEN and CDR2 is SYDVKM. CDR3 length equals 13 residues. The entire variable domain, with the rest obtained from reference TRBV28 and TRBJ1-1, is as follows: DVKVTQSSRYLVKRTGEKVFLECVQDMDHENMFWYRQDPGLGLRLIYFSYDVKMKEKGDIPEGYSVSREKKERFSLILESASTNQTSMYLCASSSRGTGEAFFGQGTRLTVV.

V is TRBV11-1 and J is TRBJ1-6; D not resolved. Germline lookup yields CDR1 SGHAT and CDR2 FQDESV (reference sequence). Trimming stripped 1 base from V and 7 bases from J, with 8 bases between. This CDR3 region has 14 residues. DNA of the CDR3: TGTGCCAGCAGCTTAGAACCGGCCAATTCACCCCTCCACTTT. Translation gives CASSLEPANSPLHF. Together with reference TRBV11-1 and TRBJ1-6, the CDR3 gives the full variable domain: EAEVAQSPRYKITEKSQAVAFWCDPISGHATLYWYRQILGQGPELLVQFQDESVVDDSQLPKDRFSAERLKGVDSTLKIQPAELGDSAMYLCASSLEPANSPLHFGNGTRLTVT.

The table lists this clone with a few counts. The chain carries TRBV6-5 and TRBJ1-2; a possible D gene is TRBD1 (6 bases). Trimming took 4 bases from V and 3 from J, leaving 15 bases between them. This CDR3 is 15 amino acids long. Per germline, CDR1 MNHEY and CDR2 SVGAGI. CDR3 amino acids: CASSFTGSPDYGYTF. In DNA form, the CDR3 reads TGTGCCAGCAGTTTTACAGGGAGCCCCGACTATGGCTACACCTTC.

This clone was found a few times. V usage is TRBV9 and J usage is TRBJ2-2, with no clear D. Per germline, CDR1 SGDLS and CDR2 YYNGEE. The CDR3 consists of 17 residues. V gave up 1 base and J gave up 1 base, with 14 bases separating them. The DNA of the CDR3 is TGTGCCAGCAGCGTACCCTTTCGGGCCCGGAACACCGGGGAGCTGTTTTTT. It is translated as CASSVPFRARNTGELFF.

This clone appeared a single time. The rearrangement uses TRBV11-3 and TRBJ2-2; 8 bases fit TRBD2. V dropped 0 bases and J dropped 5; count of bases not matched to a gene: 2. The CDR3 consists of 15 residues. The germline CDR1 and CDR2 sequences are SGHNT and YENEEA. The CDR3 DNA sequence: TGTGCCAGCAGCTTAGATCGCGGGGGGACCGGGGAGCTGTTTTTT. Translated, it gives CASSLDRGGTGELFF.

The chain combines TRBV2 with TRBJ2-7, with a possible D match to TRBD1 (5 bases). CDR3 length: 13 residues. V dropped 4 bases and J dropped 2 bases, with 9 bases sitting between them. Germline values: CDR1 SNHLY, CDR2 FYNNEI. The CDR3 nucleotides read TGTGCCAGCAGTGTTCAGGGTACCTACGAGCAGTACTTC. It encodes CASSVQGTYEQYF.

The V gene is TRBV6-5, the J gene TRBJ1-2; D ambiguous. The CDR3 loop spans 13 amino acids. Germline V CDR1 and CDR2: MNHEY, SVGAGI. V lost 5 bases and J lost 0, with 7 bases in between. The CDR3 coding sequence is TGTGCCAGCAGTCCCATGACTAACTATGGCTACACCTTC. Translating it yields CASSPMTNYGYTF.

The chain employs TRBV18 and TRBJ1-1; 9 nucleotides align to TRBD1. In germline, CDR1 is KGHSH, CDR2 LQKENI. The V gene end was trimmed by 3 bases and the J gene end by 3 bases; junction bases not matched to a gene: 5. The length of the CDR3 is 15 residues. The CDR3 region has the DNA TGTGCCAGCTCACCCTTGGGACAGGGATACACTGAAGCTTTCTTT. Its protein product is CASSPLGQGYTEAFF.

The chain uses TRBV2 and TRBJ1-2, with D perhaps matching TRBD1 (5 bases). The CDR3 covers 15 residues. V lost 2 bases and J lost 4, with 14 bases in between. Looked up from germline, CDR1 is SNHLY and CDR2 is FYNNEI. The CDR3 here is CASSETGGPRYGYTF. CDR3 DNA: TGTGCCAGCAGTGAAACGGGGGGTCCCCGCTATGGCTACACCTTC.

The chain uses TRBV19 and TRBJ2-1; D not resolved. This CDR3 comprises 13 residues. Per germline, CDR1 LNHDA and CDR2 SQIVND (reference sequence). The germline V and J ends were trimmed by 3 bases and 6 bases, with 9 bases remaining between them. The CDR3 spells CASSMSLFNEQFF. The CDR3 bases are TGTGCCAGTAGTATGAGTCTCTTCAATGAGCAGTTCTTC.

The rearrangement links TRBV6-6 to TRBJ2-7, with TRBD1 as a possible D gene (5 bases). Germline CDR1 is MNHNY and CDR2 is SVGAGI (reference sequence). The CDR3 contains 15 residues. Trimming took 2 bases from V and 7 from J, leaving 18 bases between them. The CDR3 region has the DNA TGTGCCAGCAGTTACCCCCCCCAGGGTCTAGGGGAGCAGTACTTC. Its translation is CASSYPPQGLGEQYF.

The CDR3 nucleotides are TGTGCCAGCAGCCTATACTTGGACAGCACAGATACGCAGTATTTT. Encoded protein: CASSLYLDSTDTQYF. The chain links TRBV7-2 to TRBJ2-3; D is unclear. Trimming pared 5 bases from V and 0 bases from J, leaving 12 bases between. Germline CDR1 SGHTA, CDR2 FQGNSA. This CDR3 region has 15 residues. Supplemented by reference TRBV7-2 and TRBJ2-3, the full variable domain reads GAGVSQSPSNKVTEKGKDVELRCDPISGHTALYWYRQSLGQGLEFLIYFQGNSAPDKSGLPSDRFSAERTGGSVSTLTIQRTQQEDSAVYLCASSLYLDSTDTQYFGPGTRLTVL.

J is TRBJ1-2 and V is TRBV25-1, with a weak D call TRBD1 (5 bases). V was clipped by 2 bases and J by 8 bases, with 15 bases between them. The CDR3 has 14 amino acids. Germline V CDR1 and CDR2: MGHDK, SYGVNS. CDR3 sequence reads: CASSEDRSGGGYTF. DNA for the CDR3: TGTGCCAGCAGTGAAGACAGATCCGGAGGGGGCTACACCTTC.

This clone was observed a handful of times. This sequence joins TRBV7-9 and TRBJ1-2; no definite D call. The CDR3 loop spans 12 amino acids. The V gene lost 6 bases and the J gene lost 8 bases, with 13 bases spanning the gap. Germline V gene lookup returns CDR1 SEHNR and CDR2 FQNEAQ (reference sequence). The CDR3 coding sequence is TGTGCCAGCAGTACCTCCATCCGAGGCTACACCTTC. Amino acids: CASSTSIRGYTF.